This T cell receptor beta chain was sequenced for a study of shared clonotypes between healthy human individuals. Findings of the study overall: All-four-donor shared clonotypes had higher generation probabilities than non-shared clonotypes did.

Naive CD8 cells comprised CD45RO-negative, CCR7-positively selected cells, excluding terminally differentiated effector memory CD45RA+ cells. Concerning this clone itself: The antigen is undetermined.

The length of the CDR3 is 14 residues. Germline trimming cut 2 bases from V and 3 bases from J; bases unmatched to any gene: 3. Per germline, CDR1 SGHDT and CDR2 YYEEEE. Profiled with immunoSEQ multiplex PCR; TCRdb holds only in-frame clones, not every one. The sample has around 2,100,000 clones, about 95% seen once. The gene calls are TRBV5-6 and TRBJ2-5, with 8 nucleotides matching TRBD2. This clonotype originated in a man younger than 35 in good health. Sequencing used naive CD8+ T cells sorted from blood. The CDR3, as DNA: TGTGCCAGCAGCTTATCGGGAGGGGAAGAGACCCAGTACTTC. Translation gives CASSLSGGEETQYF.